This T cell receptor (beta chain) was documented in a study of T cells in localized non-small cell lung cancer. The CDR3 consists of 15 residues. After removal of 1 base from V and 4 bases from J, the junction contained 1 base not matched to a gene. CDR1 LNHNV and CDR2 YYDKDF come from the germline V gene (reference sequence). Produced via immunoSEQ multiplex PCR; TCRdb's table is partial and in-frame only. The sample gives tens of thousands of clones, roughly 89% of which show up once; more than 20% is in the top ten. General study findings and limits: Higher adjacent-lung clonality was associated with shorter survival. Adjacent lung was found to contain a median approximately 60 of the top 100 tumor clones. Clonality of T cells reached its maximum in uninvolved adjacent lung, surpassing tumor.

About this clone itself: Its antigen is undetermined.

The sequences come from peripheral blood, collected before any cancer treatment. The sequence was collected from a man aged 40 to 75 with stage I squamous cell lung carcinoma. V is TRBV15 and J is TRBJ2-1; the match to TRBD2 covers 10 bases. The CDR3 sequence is CATSRVLAGYNEQFF. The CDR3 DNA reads TGTGCCACCAGCAGAGTACTAGCGGGGTACAATGAGCAGTTCTTC.